This entry features one T cell receptor (beta chain) sequence. This record comes from a study of blood T cell repertoires in COVID-19. TCRdb's copy holds only in-frame clones and misses some; the assay was immunoSEQ multiplex PCR. The data hold about 110,000 clones, with over 65% observed a single time. This TCR was recovered from a woman older than 75 with acute or convalescent COVID-19. Specimen: peripheral blood.

CDR3 DNA sequence: TGTGCTAGCTTCGAGGGCGAAAGACTAGGTGTTGAGCAGTTCTTC. As protein: CASFEGERLGVEQFF. The chain employs TRBV7-7 and TRBJ2-1, with D maybe TRBD2 (6 bases). The germline V gene has CDR1 SSHAT and CDR2 FNYEAQ (reference sequence). CDR3 size: 15 residues. Combining the CDR3 with reference TRBV7-7 and TRBJ2-1 gives the whole variable domain GAGVSQSPRYKVTKRGQDVTLRCDPISSHATLYWYQQALGQGPEFLTYFNYEAQPDKSGLPSDRFSAERPEGSISTLTIQRTEQRDSAMYRCASFEGERLGVEQFFGPGTRLTVL.